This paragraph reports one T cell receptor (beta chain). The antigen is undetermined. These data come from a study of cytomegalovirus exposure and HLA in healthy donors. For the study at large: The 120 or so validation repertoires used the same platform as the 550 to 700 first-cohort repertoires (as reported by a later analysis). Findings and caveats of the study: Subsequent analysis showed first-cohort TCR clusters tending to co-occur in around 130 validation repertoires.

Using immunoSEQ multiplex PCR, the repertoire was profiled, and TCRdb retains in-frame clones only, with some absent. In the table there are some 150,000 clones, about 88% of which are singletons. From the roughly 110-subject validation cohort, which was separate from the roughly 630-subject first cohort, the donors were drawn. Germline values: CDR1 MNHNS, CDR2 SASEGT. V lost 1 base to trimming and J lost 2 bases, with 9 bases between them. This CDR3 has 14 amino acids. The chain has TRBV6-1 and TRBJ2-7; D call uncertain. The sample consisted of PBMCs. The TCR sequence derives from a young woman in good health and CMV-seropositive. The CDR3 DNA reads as TGTGCCAGCAGTGAAGTGGCTAGAACCTACGAGCAGTACTTC. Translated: CASSEVARTYEQYF.